The subject of this entry is one TCR beta chain. Antigen: not known. Germline V gives CDR1 DFQATT, CDR2 SNEGSKA (reference sequence). Germline trimming cut 3 bases from V and 7 bases from J; bases unmatched to any gene: 5. The CDR3 consists of 13 residues. Through a sample-barcoded 5' primer and a J-beta primer mix, a second PCR was run for roughly 6 to 11 cycles. Tagging of each cDNA molecule was performed by a template-switch adaptor with 12 random nucleotides. TCRdb ran MiXCR on the 5' RACE reads and lists one entry per CDR3 protein. The sample has 790,000 or so distinct CDR3 sequences, about 45% seen once. The sample belongs to a study of blood T cells in healthy people across ages. Isolation per sample recovered at least 7 million PBMCs. Points from the study as a whole: CMV infection status of these donors was not known.

The sample was blood. The clonotype comes from a man older than 75 in good health. V usage is TRBV20-1 and J usage is TRBJ2-3, with 9 positions matching TRBD2. This CDR3 reads CSASSGRGYTQYF. As DNA, the CDR3 is TGCAGTGCTAGTAGCGGGAGAGGTTATACGCAGTATTTT.